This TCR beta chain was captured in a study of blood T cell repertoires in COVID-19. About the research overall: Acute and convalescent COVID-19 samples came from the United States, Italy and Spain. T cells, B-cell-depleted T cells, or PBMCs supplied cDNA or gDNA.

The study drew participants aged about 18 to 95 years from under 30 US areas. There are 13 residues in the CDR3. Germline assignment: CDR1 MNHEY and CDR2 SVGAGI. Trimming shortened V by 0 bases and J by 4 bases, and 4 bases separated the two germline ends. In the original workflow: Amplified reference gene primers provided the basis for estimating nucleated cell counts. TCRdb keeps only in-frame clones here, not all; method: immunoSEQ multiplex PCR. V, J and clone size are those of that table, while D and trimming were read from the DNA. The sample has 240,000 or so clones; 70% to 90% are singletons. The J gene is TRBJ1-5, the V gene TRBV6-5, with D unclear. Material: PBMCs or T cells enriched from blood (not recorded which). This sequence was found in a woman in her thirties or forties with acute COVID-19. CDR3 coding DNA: TGTGCCAGCAGTTACTCTATTAATCAGCCCCAGCATTTT. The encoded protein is CASSYSINQPQHF.